The clone carrying this T cell receptor beta chain was seen a few times. The antigen remains unidentified. The CDR3 covers 12 residues. V lost 5 bases to trimming and J lost 6 bases, with 8 bases between them. Germline V gene data show CDR1 as MNHEY and CDR2 as SVGEGT. This sample is drawn from a study of human T cells and chemical hapten exposure. Findings and caveats of the study: Sensitizing with DPC caused no change in TCRs above 1 in 1000 frequency.

In TCRdb, the RACE reads were re-called with MiXCR into one record per CDR3 protein. The profile shows 110,000 to 150,000 distinct CDR3 sequences, 12% of them singletons. The sample's time point: patch test 2, 6 weeks after DPC sensitization. The treatment was: therapeutic diphenylcyclopropenone sensitization with weekly scalp DPC. The J gene is TRBJ2-1, the V gene TRBV6-2 or TRBV6-3; D may be TRBD1 or TRBD2 (5 bases each). The sequencing used whole blood, collected in connection with sensitization to the hapten diphenylcyclopropenone (DPC). The source of this sequence is a woman aged 45-60 years with alopecia areata. Some clones in this sample may be carry-over from other donors' samples. The CDR3 DNA reads as TGTGCCAGCAGTGGGACGGGCAATGAGCAGTTCTTC. As protein: CASSGTGNEQFF.